This TCR beta chain was captured in a study of T-cell reconstitution after alpha-beta-depleted transplantation in children (dated by TCRdb to the mid-2010s). For context, the study as a whole: T-cell immune reconstitution after TCRalphabeta/CD19-depleted allogeneic hematopoietic cell transplantation in children was quantitatively tracked in the study by means of TCR repertoire profiling.

Read against the paper, the sample's treatment or condition label means: allogeneic hematopoietic cell transplantation with graft depleted of TCRalphabeta T cells and CD19 B cells. Transplant recipients were children who received TCRalphabeta/CD19-depleted allogeneic hematopoietic cell grafts. About this clonotype itself: What this receptor recognizes is not known. Base quality data are lacking; no much larger clone is found one base away.

The research as a whole found: The apparently early alphabetaT-cell count recovery about two months after transplant was reportedly dependent on only several hundred rapidly expanded clones derived from non-depleted graft cells. In some patients, the high TCRbeta diversity seen at day 60 was put down to recipient T cells and intrathymic progenitors that had survived conditioning. The frequencies of hyperexpanded clones fell over the following months, and after one year, T-cell counts and TCRbeta diversity were mostly attributed to newly produced T cells.

Library construction relied on PCR. Sequenced using an Illumina HiSeq 2500. Molecular barcoding was employed in the preparation of TCR libraries, with unique molecular identifiers being used to normalize TCRbeta repertoire quantification. In-frame beta chains were kept once TCRdb had trimmed the public reads at Q25 with fastp and called clones with MiXCR. Each CDR3 protein appears once, grouped with its most common genes and DNA. This sample comprises about 980,000 distinct CDR3 sequences, about 29% of them detected only once. 25% to 35% of the sample belongs to the ten largest clones. Via the germline V gene, CDR1 is ENHRY and CDR2 SYGVKD. Reading from cysteine to phenylalanine, the CDR3 counts 19 amino acids. The only DNA kept is the CDR3, 57 bases in frame from the first base. Here V drops 2 bases and J drops 0 bases, and the junction holds 12 bases not matched to any gene.

This TCR was sampled from a boy less than two years old who had a stem cell transplant for SCID, so the T cells may come from the graft donor. Here the sequenced sample was PBMCs, mostly from graft donor cells, taken 360 days after TCRalphabeta/CD19-depleted stem cell transplant. The rearranged chain carries TRBV10-3 and TRBJ2-3; 9 central nucleotides agree with TRBD2. The nucleotide sequence reads TGTGCCATCAGTGAGAGCACGGTAGCGGGGGCGCCCAGCACAGATACGCAGTATTTT. Its protein reads: CAISESTVAGAPSTDTQYF.